A single sample is the source of the 2 T cell receptor beta chains below, sequenced in a study of blood T cell repertoires in COVID-19. Method: immunoSEQ multiplex PCR; TCRdb's copy keeps in-frame clones and lacks some. Here the sample spans tens of thousands of clones, 85% to 90% being singletons. Sequencing was carried out using peripheral blood. Receptors were obtained from a woman aged 60 to 75 with active COVID-19.

This clone was seen just once. The V call is TRBV7-3, the J call TRBJ2-6; 8 bases agree with TRBD1. Per the germline V gene, CDR1 is SGHTA and CDR2 is FQGTGA. This CDR3 has 20 amino acids. The ends lost 2 bases at V and 1 base at J; junction bases unmatched: 13. The CDR3 loop reads CASSLWSPGTGFSGANVLTF. The DNA of the CDR3 is TGTGCCAGCAGCTTATGGAGCCCCGGGACAGGATTTTCTGGGGCCAACGTCCTGACTTTC.

This chain connects TRBV7-2 to TRBJ2-7; D is uncertain. Germline V gives CDR1 SGHTA, CDR2 FQGNSA. Trimming removed 3 bases from V and 0 bases from J, with 15 bases in between. The CDR3 has 16 residues. The CDR3 DNA is TGTGCCAGCAGCTTCCCCCGAACTGAGTCCTCCTACGAGCAGTACTTC. Encoded protein: CASSFPRTESSYEQYF.